These 28 T cell receptor beta chains came from one sample sequenced in a study of post-analysis software for immune sequencing data. Study-level findings and limits: Relative to controls, patients had about five TRBV segments at higher frequency, with TRBV5-6, TRBV5-1 and TRBV20-1 among these.

No antigen has been identified for these receptors. Unique molecular identifiers featured in each of the TCR beta cDNA libraries. TCRdb used MiXCR to reprocess the PCR reads, holding one entry per CDR3 protein. The sample contains about 260,000 distinct CDR3 sequences, 35% to 40% of which appear only once. The specimen sequenced was blood. The receptors derive from a girl aged 5-17 years with multiple sclerosis.

On this clonotype itself: A read error may be the cause here, since a much bigger clone is one base away. The chain has TRBV28 and TRBJ2-5; 10 nucleotides line up with TRBD1. The closer fit of TRBJ2-7 to the DNA end suggests the J call may be wrong. CDR1 MDHEN and CDR2 SYDVKM come from the germline V gene. This CDR3 region has 14 residues. The DNA of the CDR3 is TGTGCCAGCAGGCCGACAGGGGGCCCATACGAGCAGTACTTC. It is translated as CASRPTGGPYEQYF.

This clonotype was counted a few times. The gene calls are TRBV5-1 and TRBJ1-2; 7 bases are shared with TRBD1. Losses at the gene ends were 5 bases for V and 6 bases for J; bases not matched to a gene: 4. The CDR3 is made up of 12 amino acids. From germline, CDR1 is SGHRS and CDR2 YFSETQ. CDR3 nucleotide sequence: TGCGCCAGCAGGACAGGGAAGGATGGCTACACCTTC. Translation gives CASRTGKDGYTF.

Of note for this clonotype: A read error may be the cause here, since a much bigger clone is one base away. The chain is built from TRBV5-1 and TRBJ2-3; D gene ambiguous. Germline assignment: CDR1 SGHRS and CDR2 YFSETQ. This CDR3 comprises 13 residues. In DNA form, the CDR3 reads TGCGCCGGCAGCTTGGCGGACACAGATACGCAGTATTTT. It is translated as CAGSLADTDTQYF.

This clonotype was counted only a few times. The rearrangement uses TRBV19 and TRBJ2-1; D gene uncertain. This CDR3 contains 15 residues. Trimming took off 5 bases at V and 8 bases at J, with 19 bases between the two ends. CDR1 LNHDA and CDR2 SQIVND come from the germline V gene (reference sequence). The CDR3 sequence: CASSPRAAVSHEQFF. The CDR3 coding sequence is TGTGCCAGTAGTCCTCGGGCGGCTGTTTCCCATGAGCAGTTCTTC.

Comments on this clonotype: A read error may be the cause here, since a much bigger clone is one base away. V and J are TRBV20-1 and TRBJ2-1; 10 bases are shared with TRBD1. CDR3 length: 13 amino acids. Germline V gene sequence: CDR1 DFQATT, CDR2 SNEGSKA (reference sequence). CDR3 nucleotides: TGCAGTGCTGAACCGGGACAGGGGTATGAGCAGGTCTTC. Amino acid sequence: CSAEPGQGYEQVF.

The V gene is TRBV20-1, the J gene TRBJ1-1, with a possible D match to TRBD1 (6 bases). CDR1 DFQATT and CDR2 SNEGSKA come from the germline V gene (reference sequence). The CDR3 has 13 residues. This CDR3 is CRAGHPTNTEAFF. The CDR3 DNA sequence: TGCAGAGCGGGACACCCAACGAACACTGAAGCTTTCTTT.

This clonotype has ten or more counts. The chain is built from TRBV28 and TRBJ1-2, with D uncertain. Germline loops: CDR1 MDHEN, CDR2 SYDVKM. CDR3 length equals 12 residues. The V end was cut by 8 bases, the J end by 3 bases, with 10 bases between. CDR3 sequence (DNA): TGTGCCAGCCAAAGGTCCGACTATGGCTACACCTTC. Translated, it gives CASQRSDYGYTF.

Notes on this clonotype: Since a much larger clone is just one base distant, this may be a read error. This sequence joins TRBV7-2 and TRBJ2-1; no firm D call. The length of the CDR3 is 13 residues. The germline V gene encodes CDR1 SGHTA and CDR2 FQGNSA. The DNA for the CDR3 is TGTGCCTGCAGCTTAGGTCCTCGGTGTGAGCAGTTCTTC. It translates to CACSLGPRCEQFF.

This clonotype appeared many times. The J gene is TRBJ1-2, the V gene TRBV12-3 or TRBV12-4; D remains ambiguous. The CDR3 contains 12 residues. The germline V and J ends were trimmed by 6 bases and 7 bases, with 12 bases remaining between them. The CDR3 sequence is CASRTGRSGYTF. CDR3 in DNA: TGTGCCAGCAGAACCGGACGAAGTGGCTACACCTTC.

This clonotype was seen ten or more times. The rearrangement joins TRBV4-1 to TRBJ2-1, with D perhaps matching TRBD2 (5 bases). CDR1 is MGHRA, CDR2 YSYEKL, per germline. Trimming cost V 0 bases and J 7 bases, with 10 bases left between them. This CDR3 has 14 amino acids. The CDR3 loop is CASSQDASGNEQFF. CDR3 coding DNA: TGCGCCAGCAGCCAAGATGCATCGGGGAATGAGCAGTTCTTC.

This clonotype was picked up a small number of times. Given a much more abundant clone one base away, this may be a read error. The chain couples TRBV10-3 to TRBJ2-5; D unclear. Germline V lookup: CDR1 ENHRY, CDR2 SYGVKD. Trimming removed 6 bases from V and 11 bases from J, with 13 bases in between. The CDR3 covers 11 residues. The CDR3 nucleotides read TGTGCCATCAGGACCGACGACAAGCAGTACTTC. Translating gives CAIRTDDKQYF.

The chain's CDR3 is CASSLGLPGTGPNAEAFF. In DNA form, the CDR3 reads TGTGCCAGCAGCTTAGGCCTTCCCGGGACAGGGCCCAACGCTGAAGCTTTCTTT. The chain uses TRBV11-2 and TRBJ1-1; TRBD1 aligns across 9 bases. CDR1 and CDR2 (germline): SGHAT, FQNNGV. Trimming removed 1 base from V and 6 bases from J; junction bases left unmatched: 15. This CDR3 has 18 amino acids. Full variable domain (missing parts from reference TRBV11-2 and TRBJ1-1): EAGVAQSPRYKIIEKRQSVAFWCNPISGHATLYWYQQILGQGPKLLIQFQNNGVVDDSQLPKDRFSAERLKGVDSTLKIQPAKLEDSAVYLCASSLGLPGTGPNAEAFFGQGTRLTVV.

The V call is TRBV10-3, the J call TRBJ2-2, with D tentatively TRBD1 (6 bases). The ends were cut back, 10 bases at V and 6 bases at J, with 24 bases in the middle. Germline loops: CDR1 ENHRY, CDR2 SYGVKD. CDR3 length: 16 residues. The CDR3 spells CATLVQGPSGSGELFF. The CDR3, as DNA: TGTGCCACCCTTGTCCAGGGGCCATCGGGGTCCGGGGAGCTGTTTTTT.

Many counts were recorded for this clonotype. V is TRBV7-3 and J is TRBJ1-1; 8 bases line up with TRBD1. The CDR3 length is 14 residues. CDR1 and CDR2 from the germline V gene are SGHTA and FQGTGA. The J segment lost 6 bases and the V segment lost 5 bases, leaving 8 bases of the junction unmatched. In nucleotides, the CDR3 is TGTGCCAGCAGCCCGCCAGGACAGGGAGCTGAAGCTTTCTTT. Translated, it gives CASSPPGQGAEAFF. Complete variable domain (other parts from reference TRBV7-3 and TRBJ1-1): GAGVSQTPSNKVTEKGKYVELRCDPISGHTALYWYRQSLGQGPEFLIYFQGTGAADDSGLPNDRFFAVRPEGSVSTLKIQRTERGDSAVYLCASSPPGQGAEAFFGQGTRLTVV.

Regarding this clonotype: A much larger clonotype is one base distant, so this may be a read error. The J gene is TRBJ1-2, the V gene TRBV7-2; tentative D call: TRBD1 (5 bases). This CDR3 spans 13 amino acids. Germline lookup yields CDR1 SGHTA and CDR2 FQGNSA. The DNA for the CDR3 is TGTGTCAGCAGCCGCGGAGGGGCCTATGGCTACACCTTC. It encodes CVSSRGGAYGYTF.

This clonotype occurred many times. V and J are TRBV11-2 and TRBJ1-6, with D perhaps matching TRBD1 (5 bases). The CDR3 is 16 residues long. CDR1 SGHAT and CDR2 FQNNGV come from the germline V gene. V was cut by 3 bases and J by 6 bases, with 15 bases left in between. DNA for the CDR3: TGTGCCAGCAGCTTCCCCGGGGCGGGGCCTAATTCACCCCTCCACTTT. Translated: CASSFPGAGPNSPLHF.

The CDR3 here is CASQDPNTEAFF. Written as DNA, the CDR3 is TGTGCCAGCCAGGACCCGAACACTGAAGCTTTCTTT. The chain employs TRBV25-1 and TRBJ1-1, with D hard to call. Per germline, CDR1 MGHDK and CDR2 SYGVNS. Trimming stripped 8 bases from V and 1 base from J, with 8 bases between. The CDR3 is 12 amino acids.

This clonotype was detected ten times or more. V and J are TRBV28 and TRBJ1-2, with 7 nucleotides matching TRBD1. Per the germline V gene, CDR1 is MDHEN and CDR2 is SYDVKM. V lost 7 bases and J lost 8; bases outside the gene matches: 7. The CDR3 extends over 12 amino acids. The CDR3 is CASISLGGGYTF. CDR3 bases: TGTGCCAGCATCTCCTTAGGGGGCGGCTACACCTTC.

There are a few counts of this clonotype. This chain links TRBV20-1 with TRBJ1-3; no firm D call. Germline lookup yields CDR1 DFQATT and CDR2 SNEGSKA (reference sequence). V was shortened by 6 bases and J by 2 bases, with 14 bases between the two germline ends. This CDR3 has 14 amino acids. The CDR3 DNA reads as TGCAGTGCCCTGCAAAGTAGACCTGGAAACACCATATATTTT. This translates into CSALQSRPGNTIYF.

In this sample, this clonotype turned up many times. V gene TRBV3-1 combines with J gene TRBJ2-7, with D perhaps TRBD1 (5 bases). The length of the CDR3 is 13 residues. Germline V lookup: CDR1 LGHDT, CDR2 YNNKEL (reference sequence). The CDR3 bases are TGTGCGTTTCAGGGCTTGGGCTCCTACGAGCAGTACTTC. Encoded protein: CAFQGLGSYEQYF.

This clonotype was picked up many times. V gene TRBV5-4 combines with J gene TRBJ2-5; possible D gene TRBD2, 5 bases. This CDR3 is built from 14 residues. CDR1 SGHNT and CDR2 YYREEE come from the germline V gene (reference sequence). V lost 4 bases and J 5 bases, leaving 15 bases between the germline ends. The chain's CDR3 is CASSRPGSKETQYF. The CDR3 bases are TGTGCCAGCAGCCGGCCGGGATCTAAGGAGACCCAGTACTTC.

The rearrangement links TRBV29-1 to TRBJ2-7; possible D gene TRBD1, 5 bases. This CDR3 comprises 14 residues. The V end was cut by 7 bases, the J end by 3 bases, with 19 bases between. CDR1 and CDR2 (germline): SQVTM, ANQGSEA. The CDR3 nucleotides read TGCAGCGCCCTAGGGGCAGGGAATATCTACGAGCAGTACTTC. Translation: CSALGAGNIYEQYF.

There are many counts of this clonotype. The J gene is TRBJ1-2, the V gene TRBV6-4, with D hard to call. Germline V CDR1 and CDR2: MRHNA, SNTAGT. This CDR3 comprises 13 residues. V was trimmed by 2 bases and J by 2 bases, leaving 6 bases between them. The DNA for the CDR3 is TGTGCCAGCAGTGACAGGGAAAACTATGGCTACACCTTC. Its protein product is CASSDRENYGYTF.

The chain has TRBV28 and TRBJ2-1, with D possibly being TRBD2 (6 bases). The CDR3 consists of 15 residues. Per the germline V gene, CDR1 is MDHEN and CDR2 is SYDVKM. Trimming took off 5 bases at V and 2 bases at J, with 13 bases between the two ends. CDR3 coding DNA: TGTGCCAGCAGTCAACGAGCGGGTGCCTACAATGAGCAGTTCTTC. It is translated as CASSQRAGAYNEQFF.

The chain links TRBV29-1 to TRBJ2-1; the D gene is possibly TRBD1 (5 bases). V was clipped by 4 bases and J by 7 bases, with 8 bases between them. The CDR3 loop spans 11 amino acids. Germline assignment: CDR1 SQVTM and CDR2 ANQGSEA. CDR3 DNA sequence: TGCAGCGTTGGCCAGGGTAATGAGCAGTTCTTC. Translated, it gives CSVGQGNEQFF.

This chain links TRBV6-4 with TRBJ1-1; weak D call: TRBD1 (6 bases). V was trimmed by 5 bases and J by 3 bases, leaving 19 bases between them. The CDR3 consists of 16 residues. Germline CDR1 is MRHNA and CDR2 is SNTAGT. This CDR3 reads CASSHPGGRVDTEAFF. The DNA for the CDR3 is TGTGCCAGCAGTCACCCCGGGGGGCGAGTCGACACTGAAGCTTTCTTT.

This sequence joins TRBV5-1 and TRBJ2-5; TRBD1 agrees at 8 bases. The DNA matches TRBJ2-7 better at its end, which makes the J call doubtful. The CDR3 contains 15 residues. Looked up from germline, CDR1 is SGHRS and CDR2 is YFSETQ. CDR3 DNA: TGCGCCAGCAGCTTACGACAGGGGACCCCCTACGAGCAGTACTTC. This gives the protein CASSLRQGTPYEQYF.

Concerning this clonotype: A read error may be the cause here, since a much bigger clone is one base away. The CDR3 region is CSSGRVTEAFF. CDR3 nucleotide sequence: TGCAGCAGCGGCAGGGTCACTGAAGCTTTCTTT. This rearrangement joins TRBV29-1 to TRBJ1-1; possible D gene TRBD1, 5 bases. Germline CDR1 SQVTM, CDR2 ANQGSEA. Between the trimmed V and J ends, which lost 8 bases and 4 bases, there was a span of 11 bases. The CDR3 length is 11 residues.